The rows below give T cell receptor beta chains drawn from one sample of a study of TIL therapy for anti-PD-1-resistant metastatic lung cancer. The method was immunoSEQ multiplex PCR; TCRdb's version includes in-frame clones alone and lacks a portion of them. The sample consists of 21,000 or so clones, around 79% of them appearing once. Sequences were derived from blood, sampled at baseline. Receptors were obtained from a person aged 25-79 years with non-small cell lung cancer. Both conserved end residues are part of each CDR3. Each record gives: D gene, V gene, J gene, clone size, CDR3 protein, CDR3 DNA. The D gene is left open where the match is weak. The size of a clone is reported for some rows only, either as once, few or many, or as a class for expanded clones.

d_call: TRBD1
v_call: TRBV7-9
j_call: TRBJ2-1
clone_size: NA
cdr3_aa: CASSLGDRGSYNEQFF
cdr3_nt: TGTGCCAGCAGCTTAGGAGACAGGGGATCCTACAATGAGCAGTTCTTC

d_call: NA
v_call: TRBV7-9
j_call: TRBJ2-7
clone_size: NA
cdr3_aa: CASSLAQITGSEQYF
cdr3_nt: TGTGCCAGCAGCTTAGCGCAAATAACGGGGAGCGAGCAGTACTTC

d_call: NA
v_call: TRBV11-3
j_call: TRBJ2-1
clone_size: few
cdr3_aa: CASSPLPRGTPLF
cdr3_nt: TGTGCCAGCAGCCCTCTCCCGCGGGGCACCCCCCTCTTC

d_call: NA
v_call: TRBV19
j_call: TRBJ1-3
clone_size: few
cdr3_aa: CASSIWPSTNRPGNTIYF
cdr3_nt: TGTGCCAGTAGTATTTGGCCGAGCACCAACAGACCCGGAAACACCATATATTTT

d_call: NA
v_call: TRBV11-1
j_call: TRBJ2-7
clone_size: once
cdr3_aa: CASSPRAGPYEQYF
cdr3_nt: TGTGCCAGCAGCCCCAGGGCAGGGCCCTACGAGCAGTACTTC

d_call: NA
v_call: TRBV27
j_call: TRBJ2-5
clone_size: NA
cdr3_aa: CASSIGGRLGTQYF
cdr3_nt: TGTGCCAGCAGTATCGGAGGGCGTTTGGGGACCCAGTACTTC

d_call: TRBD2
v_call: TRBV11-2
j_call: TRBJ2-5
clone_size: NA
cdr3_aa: CASSSRVLAGTGQETQYF
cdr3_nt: TGTGCCAGCAGTTCTAGAGTCCTAGCGGGGACCGGCCAAGAGACCCAGTACTTC

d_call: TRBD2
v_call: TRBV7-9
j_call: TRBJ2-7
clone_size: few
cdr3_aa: CASSHGTSGSSYEQYF
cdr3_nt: TGTGCCAGCAGCCACGGGACTAGCGGTAGCTCCTACGAGCAGTACTTC

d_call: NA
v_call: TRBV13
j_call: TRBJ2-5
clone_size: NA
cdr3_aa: CASSTPTGGSRTQYF
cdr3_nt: TGTGCCAGCAGCACGCCGACAGGAGGGAGTCGGACCCAGTACTTC

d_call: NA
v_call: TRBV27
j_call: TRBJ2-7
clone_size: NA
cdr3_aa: CASSKPPDSYEQYF
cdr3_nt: TGTGCCAGCAGTAAACCCCCGGACAGCTACGAGCAGTACTTC

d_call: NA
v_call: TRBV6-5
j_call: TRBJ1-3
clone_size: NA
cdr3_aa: CASSYSRGSSGNTIYF
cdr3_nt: TGTGCCAGCAGTTACTCCAGGGGAAGCTCTGGAAACACCATATATTTT

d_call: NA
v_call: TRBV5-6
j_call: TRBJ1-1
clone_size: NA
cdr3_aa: CASSLDRGTNTEAFF
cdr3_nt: TGTGCCAGCAGCTTGGATAGGGGCACGAACACTGAAGCTTTCTTT

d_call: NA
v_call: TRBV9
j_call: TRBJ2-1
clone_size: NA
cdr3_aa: CASSARVGSYNEQFF
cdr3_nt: TGTGCCAGCAGCGCCCGCGTGGGATCCTACAATGAGCAGTTCTTC

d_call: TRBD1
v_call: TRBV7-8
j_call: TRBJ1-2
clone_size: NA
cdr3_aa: CASSPTGPYGYTF
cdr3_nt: TGTGCCAGCAGCCCGACAGGGCCCTATGGCTACACCTTC

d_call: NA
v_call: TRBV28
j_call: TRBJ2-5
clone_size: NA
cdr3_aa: CASSFGPGPIYEQYF
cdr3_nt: NA

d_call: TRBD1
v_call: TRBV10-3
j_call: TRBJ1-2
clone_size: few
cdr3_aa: CAISETGQGSGYTF
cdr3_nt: TGTGCCATCAGTGAGACGGGACAGGGGTCTGGCTACACCTTC

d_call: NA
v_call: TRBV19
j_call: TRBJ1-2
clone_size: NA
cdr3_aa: CASTNEGRANYGYTF
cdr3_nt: TGTGCCAGTACTAACGAGGGTCGGGCGAACTATGGCTACACCTTC

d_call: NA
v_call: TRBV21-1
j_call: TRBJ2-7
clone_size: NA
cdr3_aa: CASSKSLDRATYEQYF
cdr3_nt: TGTGCCAGCAGCAAATCTCTGGACAGGGCGACCTACGAGCAGTACTTC

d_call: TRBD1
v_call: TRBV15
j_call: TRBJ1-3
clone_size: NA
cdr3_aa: CATSTPGGRGNTIYF
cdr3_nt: TGTGCCACCAGCACGCCAGGGGGCAGGGGAAACACCATATATTTT

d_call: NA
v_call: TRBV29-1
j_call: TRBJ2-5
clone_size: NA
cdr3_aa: CSVGGRQETQYF
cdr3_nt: TGCAGCGTGGGGGGACGTCAAGAGACCCAGTACTTC

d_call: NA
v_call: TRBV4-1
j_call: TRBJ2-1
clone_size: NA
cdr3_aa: CASSQGGALDEQFF
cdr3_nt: TGCGCCAGCAGCCAAGGGGGGGCCTTGGATGAGCAGTTCTTC

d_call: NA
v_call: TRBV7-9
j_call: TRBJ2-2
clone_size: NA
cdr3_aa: CASSPGDTTGELFF
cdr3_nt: TGTGCCAGCAGCCCCGGGGATACGACCGGGGAGCTGTTTTTT

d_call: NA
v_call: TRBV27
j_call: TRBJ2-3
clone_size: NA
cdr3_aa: CASSLLLATDTQYF
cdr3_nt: TGTGCCAGCAGTTTGCTTCTCGCCACAGATACGCAGTATTTT

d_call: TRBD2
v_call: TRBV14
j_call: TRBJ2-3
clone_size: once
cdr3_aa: CASSQMGGGASDTQYF
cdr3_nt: TGTGCCAGCAGCCAAATGGGCGGGGGGGCCTCAGATACGCAGTATTTT

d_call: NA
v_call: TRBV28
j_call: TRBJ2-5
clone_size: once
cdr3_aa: CASSLSSVGVRETQYF
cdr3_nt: TGTGCCAGCAGTTTATCGAGCGTAGGTGTCAGAGAGACCCAGTACTTC

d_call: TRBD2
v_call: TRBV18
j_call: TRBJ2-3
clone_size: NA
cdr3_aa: CASSPLPSGGAQDTQYF
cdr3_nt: TGTGCCAGCTCCCCACTCCCTAGCGGGGGGGCCCAAGATACGCAGTATTTT

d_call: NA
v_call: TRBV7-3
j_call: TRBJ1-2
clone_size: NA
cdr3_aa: CASSPRDGYTF
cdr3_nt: TGTGCCAGCAGCCCCCGGGACGGCTACACCTTC

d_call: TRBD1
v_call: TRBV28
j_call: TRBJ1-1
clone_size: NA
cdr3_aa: CASSRQGLAFF
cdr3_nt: TGTGCCAGCAGTCGACAGGGGTTGGCTTTCTTT

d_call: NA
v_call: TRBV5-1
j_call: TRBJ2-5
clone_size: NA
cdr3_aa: CASSPFPGRGETQYF
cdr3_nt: TGCGCCAGCAGCCCTTTCCCAGGCCGAGGGGAGACCCAGTACTTC

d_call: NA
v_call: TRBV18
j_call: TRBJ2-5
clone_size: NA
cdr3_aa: CASSYQETQYF
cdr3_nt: TGTGCCAGCTCATACCAAGAGACCCAGTACTTC

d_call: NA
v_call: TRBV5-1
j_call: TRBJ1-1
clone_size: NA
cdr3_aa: CASSATGTGMNTEAFF
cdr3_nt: TGCGCCAGCAGCGCAACCGGGACCGGCATGAACACTGAAGCTTTCTTT

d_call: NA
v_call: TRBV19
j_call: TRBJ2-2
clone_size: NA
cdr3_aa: CASSGDPGELFF
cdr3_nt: TGTGCCAGTAGCGGTGACCCCGGGGAGCTGTTTTTT

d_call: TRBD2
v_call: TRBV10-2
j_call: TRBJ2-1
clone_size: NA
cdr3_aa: CASKAGATWGEQFF
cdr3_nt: TGCGCCAGCAAAGCGGGGGCCACTTGGGGCGAGCAGTTCTTC

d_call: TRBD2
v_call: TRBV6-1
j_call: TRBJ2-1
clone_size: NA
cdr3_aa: CASSEFGHLDTLAGDRYNEQFF
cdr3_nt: TGTGCCAGCAGTGAATTTGGACATCTTGACACCCTAGCGGGGGACCGCTACAATGAGCAGTTCTTC

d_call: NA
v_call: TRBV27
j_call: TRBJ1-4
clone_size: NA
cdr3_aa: CATRGARFEKLFF
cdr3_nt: TGTGCCACCCGTGGGGCACGGTTTGAAAAACTGTTTTTT

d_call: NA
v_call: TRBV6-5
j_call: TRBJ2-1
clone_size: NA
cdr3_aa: CASSSLAESSYNEQFF
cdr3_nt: TGTGCCAGCAGTTCCTTAGCGGAGAGCTCCTACAATGAGCAGTTCTTC

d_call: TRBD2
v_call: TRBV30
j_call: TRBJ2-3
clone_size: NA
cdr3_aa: CAWSRFSGGQYF
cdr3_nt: TGTGCCTGGAGTCGATTTAGCGGGGGGCAGTATTTT

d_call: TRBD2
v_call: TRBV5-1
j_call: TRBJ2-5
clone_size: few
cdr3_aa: CASSGGLAGVETQYF
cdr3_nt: TGCGCCAGCAGCGGGGGACTAGCGGGGGTAGAGACCCAGTACTTC

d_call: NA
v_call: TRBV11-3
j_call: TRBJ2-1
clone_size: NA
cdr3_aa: CASSFGFLGYNEQFF
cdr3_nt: TGTGCCAGCAGCTTCGGGTTCTTAGGTTACAATGAGCAGTTCTTC

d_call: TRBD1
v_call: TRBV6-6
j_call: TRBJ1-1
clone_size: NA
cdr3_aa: CASTPTGPLTEAFF
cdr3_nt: TGTGCCAGCACTCCGACAGGGCCGCTCACGGAAGCTTTCTTT

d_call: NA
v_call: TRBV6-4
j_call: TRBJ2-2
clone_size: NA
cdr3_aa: CASSDGQNTGELFF
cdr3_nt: TGTGCCAGCAGTGACGGACAGAACACCGGGGAGCTGTTTTTT

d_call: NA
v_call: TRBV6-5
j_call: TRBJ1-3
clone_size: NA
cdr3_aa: CASSYSRPSSGNTIYF
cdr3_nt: TGTGCCAGCAGTTACTCCAGACCCAGCTCTGGAAACACCATATATTTT

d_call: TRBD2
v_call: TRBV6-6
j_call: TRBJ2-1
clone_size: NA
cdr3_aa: CASWLAGGTYNEQFF
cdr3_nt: TGTGCCAGTTGGCTAGCGGGAGGTACCTACAATGAGCAGTTCTTC

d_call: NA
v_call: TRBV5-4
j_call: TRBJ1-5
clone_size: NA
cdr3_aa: CASSLDPSNQPQHF
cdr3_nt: TGTGCCAGCAGCTTGGACCCTAGCAATCAGCCCCAGCATTTT

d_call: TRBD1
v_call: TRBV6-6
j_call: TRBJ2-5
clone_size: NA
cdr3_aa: CASVGDRGLGTQYF
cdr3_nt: TGTGCCAGCGTGGGGGACAGGGGTCTTGGGACCCAGTACTTC

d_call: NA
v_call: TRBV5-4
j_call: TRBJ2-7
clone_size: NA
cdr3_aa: CASSLDPVSDEQYF
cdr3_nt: TGTGCCAGCAGCTTGGACCCTGTAAGCGACGAGCAGTACTTC

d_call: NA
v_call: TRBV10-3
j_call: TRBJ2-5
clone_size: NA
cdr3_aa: CAISGRWGGGQETQYF
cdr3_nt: TGTGCCATCAGTGGCCGATGGGGAGGAGGGCAAGAGACCCAGTACTTC

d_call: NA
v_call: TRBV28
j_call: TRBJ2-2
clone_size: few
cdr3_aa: CASSLSTSPGELFF
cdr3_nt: TGTGCCAGCAGTTTAAGTACTAGCCCCGGGGAGCTGTTTTTT

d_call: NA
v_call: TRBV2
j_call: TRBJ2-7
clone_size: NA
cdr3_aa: CASRGRSGYEQYF
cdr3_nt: TGTGCCAGCAGGGGACGCTCAGGATACGAGCAGTACTTC

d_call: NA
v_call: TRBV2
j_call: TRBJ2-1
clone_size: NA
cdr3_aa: CASREYNEQFF
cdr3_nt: TGTGCCAGCAGGGAATACAATGAGCAGTTCTTC

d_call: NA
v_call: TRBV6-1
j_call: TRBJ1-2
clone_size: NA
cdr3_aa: CASRDSVAWGYTF
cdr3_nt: TGTGCCAGCAGGGACAGTGTCGCTTGGGGGTACACCTTC

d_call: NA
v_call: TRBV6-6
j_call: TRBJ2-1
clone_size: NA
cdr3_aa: CASSSHGGVSRQFF
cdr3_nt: TGTGCCAGCAGTTCTCACGGGGGAGTCAGCCGGCAGTTCTTC

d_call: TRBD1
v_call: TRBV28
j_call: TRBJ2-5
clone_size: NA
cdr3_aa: CASSFGDRVETQYF
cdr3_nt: TGTGCCAGCAGTTTCGGGGACAGGGTGGAGACCCAGTACTTC

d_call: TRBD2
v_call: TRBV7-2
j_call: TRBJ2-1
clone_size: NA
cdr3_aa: CASSLRQGGTSYNEQFF
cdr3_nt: TGTGCCAGCAGCTTAAGACAGGGAGGGACTAGCTATAATGAGCAGTTCTTC

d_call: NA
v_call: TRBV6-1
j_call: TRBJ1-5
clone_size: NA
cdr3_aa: CASSEGLVSSNQPQHF
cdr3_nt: TGTGCCAGCAGTGAAGGGTTGGTTTCCAGCAATCAGCCCCAGCATTTT

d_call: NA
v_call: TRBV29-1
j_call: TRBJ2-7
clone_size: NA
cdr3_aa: CSVEDAAYEQYF
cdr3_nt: TGCAGCGTTGAAGATGCGGCCTACGAGCAGTACTTC

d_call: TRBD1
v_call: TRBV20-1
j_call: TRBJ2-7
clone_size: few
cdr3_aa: CRGGQGYEQYF
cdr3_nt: TGCAGGGGGGGACAGGGCTACGAGCAGTACTTC

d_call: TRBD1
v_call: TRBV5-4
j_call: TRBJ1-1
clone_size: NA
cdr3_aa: CASTLDRATEAFF
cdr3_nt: TGTGCCAGCACCCTGGACAGGGCCACTGAAGCTTTCTTT